This record concerns one TCR beta chain sequence. The antigen remains undetermined. 60 Vbeta and 13 Jbeta primers were used in PCR. Clones were read by immunoSEQ multiplex PCR, and TCRdb kept only the in-frame ones, dropping some. The table has around 170,000 clones, around four fifths seen once. The data originate from a study of cytomegalovirus exposure and HLA in healthy donors. Findings and caveats of the study: Sequences of the TCR beta chain were said to predict the HLA-A and HLA-B alleles of most subjects accurately. Cytomegalovirus status was reportedly diagnosed by the classifier with high specificity and sensitivity. Later analysis suggested most CMV-associated TCR beta chains were HLA-restricted. Per a prior analysis, the majority of TCR beta V segments were productive roughly 87% or roughly 30% of the time.

CDR1 and CDR2 (germline): MGHRA, YSYEKL. The CDR3 contains 14 residues. The V and J ends lost 0 bases and 9 bases respectively, with 14 bases between them. The clonotype was recovered from a woman in her forties or fifties in good health and CMV-seropositive. The chain employs TRBV4-1 and TRBJ2-5; D possibly corresponds to TRBD2 (6 bases). Sequencing was carried out using PBMCs. The CDR3 sequence is CASSQDLGGAAQYF. The DNA for the CDR3 is TGCGCCAGCAGCCAAGATCTCGGGGGTGCGGCCCAGTACTTC.